A selection of T cell receptor beta chains follows, all from one sample in a study of cytomegalovirus exposure and HLA in healthy donors. TCRdb's table, derived via immunoSEQ multiplex PCR, lists solely in-frame clones and lacks some. Here the sample spans more than 50,000 clones, roughly 74% being singletons. Input material: PBMCs. These receptor sequences come from a woman in her 40s in good health and CMV-seropositive. Both conserved end residues are part of each CDR3. D genes are given only for firm matches. Clone size appears in some rows only: once, few, many, or a class for an expanded clone.

clone_size: few; d_call: TRBD1; j_call: TRBJ1-5; v_call: TRBV30; cdr3_nt: TGTGCCTGGAGTGGGGTGACAGGGAATTCTCCCCAGCATTTT; cdr3_aa: CAWSGVTGNSPQHF
clone_size: .; d_call: TRBD2; j_call: TRBJ2-7; v_call: TRBV27; cdr3_nt: TGTGCCAGCAAGAGGGGAGGGCAGTACGAGCAGTACTTC; cdr3_aa: CASKRGGQYEQYF
clone_size: few; d_call: .; j_call: TRBJ2-7; v_call: TRBV20-1; cdr3_nt: TGCAGTGTCCTGGGGGCGAACGAGCAGTACTTC; cdr3_aa: CSVLGANEQYF
clone_size: .; d_call: TRBD2; j_call: TRBJ2-1; v_call: TRBV5-4; cdr3_nt: TGTGCCAGCAGCCCTGCGGGGGGGATGGGTGAGCAGTTCTTC; cdr3_aa: CASSPAGGMGEQFF
clone_size: .; d_call: .; j_call: TRBJ2-3; v_call: TRBV7-2; cdr3_nt: TGTGCCAGCAGCTTAAGGGACTTAGTGGCAGATACGCAGTATTTT; cdr3_aa: CASSLRDLVADTQYF
clone_size: .; d_call: TRBD1; j_call: TRBJ2-3; v_call: TRBV25-1; cdr3_nt: TGTGCCAGCAGGATGGGGACAGGGATCACAGATACGCAGTATTTT; cdr3_aa: CASRMGTGITDTQYF
clone_size: .; d_call: TRBD2; j_call: TRBJ2-3; v_call: TRBV7-9; cdr3_nt: TGTGCCAGCAGCCCAAGGACTAGCGGGGGTCCAATCTCCCCAGATACGCAGTATTTT; cdr3_aa: CASSPRTSGGPISPDTQYF
clone_size: once; d_call: .; j_call: TRBJ2-3; v_call: TRBV29-1; cdr3_nt: TGCAGCGTTGAAGATGGGTGGGCGTCTAGCTGGCGCGGTACGCAGTATTTT; cdr3_aa: CSVEDGWASSWRGTQYF
clone_size: .; d_call: TRBD2; j_call: TRBJ2-3; v_call: TRBV2; cdr3_nt: TGTGCCATTTCCCGGGCGGGGGTAACCACAGATACGCAGTATTTT; cdr3_aa: CAISRAGVTTDTQYF
clone_size: once; d_call: .; j_call: TRBJ2-1; v_call: TRBV30; cdr3_nt: TGTGCCTGGAGTGCCGCGAATGAGCAGTTCTTC; cdr3_aa: CAWSAANEQFF
clone_size: once; d_call: TRBD1; j_call: TRBJ2-7; v_call: TRBV4-2; cdr3_nt: TGTGCCAGCAGCCAACCTCCGGGGACAGCTATCTACGAGCAGTACTTC; cdr3_aa: CASSQPPGTAIYEQYF
clone_size: .; d_call: TRBD2; j_call: TRBJ2-3; v_call: TRBV25-1; cdr3_nt: TGTGCCAGCTCGGTAGCGGGAAGCACAGATACGCAGTATTTT; cdr3_aa: CASSVAGSTDTQYF
clone_size: .; d_call: .; j_call: TRBJ1-5; v_call: TRBV4-3; cdr3_nt: TGCGCCAGCAGCCAAGTCCCGGGTAGCAATCAGCCCCAGCATTTT; cdr3_aa: CASSQVPGSNQPQHF
clone_size: .; d_call: .; j_call: TRBJ1-2; v_call: TRBV25-1; cdr3_nt: TGTGCCAGCAGCCTAGGGGCTAACTATGGCTACACCTTC; cdr3_aa: CASSLGANYGYTF
clone_size: .; d_call: TRBD2; j_call: TRBJ2-2; v_call: TRBV6-5; cdr3_nt: TGTGCCAGCTTCCCGGGACTAGCGGTCACCGGGGAGCTGTTTTTT; cdr3_aa: CASFPGLAVTGELFF
clone_size: .; d_call: .; j_call: TRBJ1-5; v_call: TRBV5-5; cdr3_nt: TGTGCCAGCAGCTTGGGGTCCGGGGGACAGCCCCAGCATTTT; cdr3_aa: CASSLGSGGQPQHF
clone_size: .; d_call: TRBD1; j_call: TRBJ2-7; v_call: TRBV6-1; cdr3_nt: TGTGCCAGCAGTGAAAAGCGACAGGGCGCCTCCTACGAGCAGTACTTC; cdr3_aa: CASSEKRQGASYEQYF
clone_size: .; d_call: TRBD1; j_call: TRBJ1-5; v_call: TRBV7-2; cdr3_nt: TGTGCCAGCAGCTTCTCGACAGGGGGAGGCAATCAGCCCCAGCATTTT; cdr3_aa: CASSFSTGGGNQPQHF
clone_size: once; d_call: .; j_call: TRBJ1-2; v_call: TRBV4-1; cdr3_nt: TGCGCCAGCAGCCAAGGAGGCGGAAAGGGGGACTATGGCTACACCTTC; cdr3_aa: CASSQGGGKGDYGYTF
clone_size: few; d_call: TRBD1; j_call: TRBJ1-6; v_call: TRBV6-6; cdr3_nt: TGTGCCAGCACCCGGACAGGACCTAATTCACCCCTCCACTTT; cdr3_aa: CASTRTGPNSPLHF
clone_size: .; d_call: .; j_call: TRBJ2-6; v_call: TRBV11-2; cdr3_nt: TGTGCCAGCAGCTTAGGGGCAGGGGTAGGGGCCAACGTCCTGACTTTC; cdr3_aa: CASSLGAGVGANVLTF
clone_size: once; d_call: TRBD1; j_call: TRBJ1-2; v_call: TRBV30; cdr3_nt: TGTGCCTGGAGCGCTCAGGGGGCGGCTGGCTACACCTTC; cdr3_aa: CAWSAQGAAGYTF
clone_size: few; d_call: .; j_call: TRBJ1-1; v_call: TRBV4-3; cdr3_nt: TGCGCCAGCAGCCAAGAACTCCTTATGAACACTGAAGCTTTCTTT; cdr3_aa: CASSQELLMNTEAFF
clone_size: once; d_call: .; j_call: TRBJ1-1; v_call: TRBV27; cdr3_nt: TGTGCCAGCACCACCTCCGGGGTGAACACTGAAGCTTTCTTT; cdr3_aa: CASTTSGVNTEAFF